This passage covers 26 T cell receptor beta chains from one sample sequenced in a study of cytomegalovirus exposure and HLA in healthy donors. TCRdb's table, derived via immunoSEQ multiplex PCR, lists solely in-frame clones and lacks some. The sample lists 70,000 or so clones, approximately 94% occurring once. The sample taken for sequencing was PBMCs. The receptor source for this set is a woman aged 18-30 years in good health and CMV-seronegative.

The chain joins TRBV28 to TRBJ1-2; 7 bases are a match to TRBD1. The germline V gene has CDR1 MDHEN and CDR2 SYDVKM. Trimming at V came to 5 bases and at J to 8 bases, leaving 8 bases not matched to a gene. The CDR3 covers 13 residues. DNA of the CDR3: TGTGCCAGCAGTCCGCGGACAGGTCAAGGCTACACCTTC. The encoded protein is CASSPRTGQGYTF.

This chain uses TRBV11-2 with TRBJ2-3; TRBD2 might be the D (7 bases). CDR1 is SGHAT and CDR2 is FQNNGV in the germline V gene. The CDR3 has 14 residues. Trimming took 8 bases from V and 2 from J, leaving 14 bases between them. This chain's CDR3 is CASSREGVTDTQYF. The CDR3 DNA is TGTGCCAGCTCCAGGGAGGGGGTCACAGATACGCAGTATTTT.

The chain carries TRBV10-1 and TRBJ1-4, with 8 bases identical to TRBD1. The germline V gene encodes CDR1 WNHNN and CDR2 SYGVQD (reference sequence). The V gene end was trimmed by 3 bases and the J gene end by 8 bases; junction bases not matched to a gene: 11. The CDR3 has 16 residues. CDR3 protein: CASSDQTGTGPEKLFF. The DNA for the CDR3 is TGCGCCAGCAGTGACCAAACCGGGACAGGTCCAGAAAAACTGTTTTTT.

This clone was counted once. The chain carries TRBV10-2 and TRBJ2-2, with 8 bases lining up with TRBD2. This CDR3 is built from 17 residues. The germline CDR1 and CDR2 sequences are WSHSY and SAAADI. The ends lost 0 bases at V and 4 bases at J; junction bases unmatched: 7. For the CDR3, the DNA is TGCGCCAGCAGTGAGTCGGGGGCGGGGGGTCCCACCGGGGAGCTGTTTTTT. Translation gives CASSESGAGGPTGELFF.

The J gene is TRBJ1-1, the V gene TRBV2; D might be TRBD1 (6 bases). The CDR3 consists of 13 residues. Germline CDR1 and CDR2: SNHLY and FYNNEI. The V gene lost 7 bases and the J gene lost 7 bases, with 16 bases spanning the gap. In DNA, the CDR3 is TGTGCCAGCAAAGAAACAGGGTTCCTTGAAGCTTTCTTT. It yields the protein CASKETGFLEAFF.

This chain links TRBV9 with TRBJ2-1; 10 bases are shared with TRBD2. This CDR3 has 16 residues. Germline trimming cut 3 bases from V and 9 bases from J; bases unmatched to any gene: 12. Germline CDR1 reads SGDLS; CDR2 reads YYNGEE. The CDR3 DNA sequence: TGTGCCAGCAGCGAACACCTTAGCGGGGGGCGGGGTGAGCAGTTCTTC. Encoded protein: CASSEHLSGGRGEQFF.

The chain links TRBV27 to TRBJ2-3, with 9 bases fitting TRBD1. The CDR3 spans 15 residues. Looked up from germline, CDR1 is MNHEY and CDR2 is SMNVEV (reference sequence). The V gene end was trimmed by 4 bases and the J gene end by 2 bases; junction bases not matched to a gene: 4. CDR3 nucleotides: TGTGCCAGCAGTTACGGACAGGGGTCCACAGATACGCAGTATTTT. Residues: CASSYGQGSTDTQYF.

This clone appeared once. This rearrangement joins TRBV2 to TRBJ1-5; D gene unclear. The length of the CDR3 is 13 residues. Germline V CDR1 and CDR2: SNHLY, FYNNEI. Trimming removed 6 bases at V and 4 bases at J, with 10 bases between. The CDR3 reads CASRREGNQPQHF. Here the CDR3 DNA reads TGTGCCAGCAGGAGGGAAGGGAATCAGCCCCAGCATTTT.

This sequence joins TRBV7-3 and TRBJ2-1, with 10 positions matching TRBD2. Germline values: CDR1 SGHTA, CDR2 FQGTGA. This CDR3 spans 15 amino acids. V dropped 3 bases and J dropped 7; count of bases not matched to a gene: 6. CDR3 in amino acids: CASSFPGTSENEQFF. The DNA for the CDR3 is TGTGCCAGCAGCTTCCCCGGGACTAGCGAGAATGAGCAGTTCTTC.

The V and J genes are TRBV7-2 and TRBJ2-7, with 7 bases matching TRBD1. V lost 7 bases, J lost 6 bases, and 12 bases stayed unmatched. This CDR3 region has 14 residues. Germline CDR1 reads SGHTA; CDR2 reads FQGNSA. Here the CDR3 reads CASTKIDRAAEQYF. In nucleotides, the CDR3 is TGTGCCAGCACGAAAATTGACAGGGCGGCCGAGCAGTACTTC.

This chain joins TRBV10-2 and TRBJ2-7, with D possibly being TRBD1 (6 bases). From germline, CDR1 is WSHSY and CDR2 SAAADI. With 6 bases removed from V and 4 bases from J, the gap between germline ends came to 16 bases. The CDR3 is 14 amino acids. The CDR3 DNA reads TGCGCCAGCAGAGAGACAGGTGGATTTTACGAGCAGTACTTC. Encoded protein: CASRETGGFYEQYF.

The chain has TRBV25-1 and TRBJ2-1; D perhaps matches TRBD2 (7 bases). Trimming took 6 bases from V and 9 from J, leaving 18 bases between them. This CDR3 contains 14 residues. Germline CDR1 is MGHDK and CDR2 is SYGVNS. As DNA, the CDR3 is TGTGCCAGCAGGAGCCCCGGAGGGGGGGCTGAGCAGTTCTTC. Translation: CASRSPGGGAEQFF.

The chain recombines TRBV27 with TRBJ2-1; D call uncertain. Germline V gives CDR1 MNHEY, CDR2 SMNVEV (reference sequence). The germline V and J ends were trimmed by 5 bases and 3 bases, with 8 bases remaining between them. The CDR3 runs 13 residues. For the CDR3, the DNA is TGTGCCAGCAGTGTGTCCTACTACAATGAGCAGTTCTTC. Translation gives CASSVSYYNEQFF.

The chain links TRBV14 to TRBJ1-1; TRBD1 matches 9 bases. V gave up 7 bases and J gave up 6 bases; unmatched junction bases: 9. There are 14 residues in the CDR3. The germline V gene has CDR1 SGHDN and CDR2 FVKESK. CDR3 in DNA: TGTGCCAGCACCCGTGGGACAGGGATCCCTGAAGCTTTCTTT. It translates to CASTRGTGIPEAFF. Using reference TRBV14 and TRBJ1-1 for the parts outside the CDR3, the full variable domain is EAGVTQFPSHSVIEKGQTVTLRCDPISGHDNLYWYRRVMGKEIKFLLHFVKESKQDESGMPNNRFLAERTGGTYSTLKVQPAELEDSGVYFCASTRGTGIPEAFFGQGTRLTVV.

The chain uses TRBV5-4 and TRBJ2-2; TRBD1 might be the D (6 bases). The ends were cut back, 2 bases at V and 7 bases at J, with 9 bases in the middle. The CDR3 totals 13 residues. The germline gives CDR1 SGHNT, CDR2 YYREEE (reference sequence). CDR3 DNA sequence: TGTGCCAGCAGCTTTACAGGGCTCGGGGAGCTGTTTTTT. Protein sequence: CASSFTGLGELFF.

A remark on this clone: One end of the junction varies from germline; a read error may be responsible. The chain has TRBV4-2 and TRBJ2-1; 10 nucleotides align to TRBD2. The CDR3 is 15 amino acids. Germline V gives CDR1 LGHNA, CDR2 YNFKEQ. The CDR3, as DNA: TGTGCCAGCAACCAAGCGGGGGGGAGCTACAATGAGCAGTTCTTC. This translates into CASNQAGGSYNEQFF.

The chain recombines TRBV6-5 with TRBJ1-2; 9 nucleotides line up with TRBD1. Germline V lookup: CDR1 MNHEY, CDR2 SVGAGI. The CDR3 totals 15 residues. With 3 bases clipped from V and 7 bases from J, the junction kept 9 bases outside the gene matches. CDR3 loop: CASSYNTGGAGGYTF. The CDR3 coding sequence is TGTGCCAGCAGTTATAACACAGGGGGCGCCGGTGGCTACACCTTC.

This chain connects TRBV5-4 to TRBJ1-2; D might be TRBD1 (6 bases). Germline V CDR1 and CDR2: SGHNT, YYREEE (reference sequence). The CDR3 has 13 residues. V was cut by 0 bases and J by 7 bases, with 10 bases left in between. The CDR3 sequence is CASSLVGAGGYTF. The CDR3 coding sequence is TGTGCCAGCAGCTTGGTGGGGGCTGGTGGCTACACCTTC. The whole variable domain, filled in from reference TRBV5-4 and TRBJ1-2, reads ETGVTQSPTHLIKTRGQQVTLRCSSQSGHNTVSWYQQALGQGPQFIFQYYREEENGRGNFPPRFSGLQFPNYSSELNVNALELDDSALYLCASSLVGAGGYTFGSGTRLTVV.

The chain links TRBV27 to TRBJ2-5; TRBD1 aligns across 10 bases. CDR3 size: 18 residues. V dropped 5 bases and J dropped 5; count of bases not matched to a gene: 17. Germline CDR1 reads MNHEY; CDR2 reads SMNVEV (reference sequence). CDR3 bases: TGTGCCAGCAGTCAAGATGGGACAGGGGTACGATTGGGGGAGACCCAGTACTTC. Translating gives CASSQDGTGVRLGETQYF.

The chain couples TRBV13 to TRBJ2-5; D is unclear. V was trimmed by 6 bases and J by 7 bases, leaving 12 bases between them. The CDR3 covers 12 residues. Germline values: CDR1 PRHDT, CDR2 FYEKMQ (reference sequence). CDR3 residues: CASSSSQRTQYF. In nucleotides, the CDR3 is TGTGCCAGCAGTTCGTCACAGAGGACCCAGTACTTC.

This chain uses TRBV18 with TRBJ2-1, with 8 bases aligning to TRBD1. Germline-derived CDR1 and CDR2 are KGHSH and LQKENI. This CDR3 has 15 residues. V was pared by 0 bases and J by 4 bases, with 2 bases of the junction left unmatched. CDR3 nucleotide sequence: TGTGCCAGCTCACCACCTGGACAGGGATACAATGAGCAGTTCTTC. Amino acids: CASSPPGQGYNEQFF.

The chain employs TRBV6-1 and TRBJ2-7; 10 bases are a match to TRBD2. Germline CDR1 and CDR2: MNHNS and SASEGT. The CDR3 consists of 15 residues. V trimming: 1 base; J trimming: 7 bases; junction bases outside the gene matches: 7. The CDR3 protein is CASSEEVAGGGEQYF. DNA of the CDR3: TGTGCCAGCAGTGAAGAGGTAGCGGGAGGTGGGGAGCAGTACTTC.

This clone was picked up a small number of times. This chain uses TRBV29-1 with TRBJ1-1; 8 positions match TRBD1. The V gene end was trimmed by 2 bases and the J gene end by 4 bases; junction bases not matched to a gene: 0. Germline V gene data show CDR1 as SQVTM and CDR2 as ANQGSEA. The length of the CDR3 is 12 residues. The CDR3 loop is CSVEQGATEAFF. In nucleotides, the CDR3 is TGCAGCGTTGAACAGGGGGCCACTGAAGCTTTCTTT.

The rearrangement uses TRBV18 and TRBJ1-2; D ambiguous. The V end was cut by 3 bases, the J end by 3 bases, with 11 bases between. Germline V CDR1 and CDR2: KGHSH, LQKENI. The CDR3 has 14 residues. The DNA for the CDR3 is TGTGCCAGCTCACCGGCTGGCGCGGACTATGGCTACACCTTC. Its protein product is CASSPAGADYGYTF.

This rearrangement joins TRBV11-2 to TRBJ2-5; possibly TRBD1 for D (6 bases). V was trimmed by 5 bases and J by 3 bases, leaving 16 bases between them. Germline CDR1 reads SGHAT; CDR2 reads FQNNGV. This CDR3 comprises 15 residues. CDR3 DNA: TGTGCCAGCAGCCCAGGGGTAACAATGGAAGAGACCCAGTACTTC. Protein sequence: CASSPGVTMEETQYF.

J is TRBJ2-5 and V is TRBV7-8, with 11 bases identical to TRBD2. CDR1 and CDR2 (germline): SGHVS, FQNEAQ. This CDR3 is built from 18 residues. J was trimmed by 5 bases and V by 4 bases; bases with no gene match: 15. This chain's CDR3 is CASSSRRNLAGGRETQYF. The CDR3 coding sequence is TGTGCCAGCAGCTCCCGACGGAATTTAGCGGGAGGGCGGGAGACCCAGTACTTC.